This T cell receptor (beta chain) was recorded in a study of OX40 agonist ivuxolimab in advanced cancers. TCRdb's copy holds only in-frame clones and misses some; the assay was immunoSEQ multiplex PCR. The repertoire holds about 100,000 clones, with about 91% as singletons. CDR1 and CDR2 (germline): MNHEY, SMNVEV (reference sequence). The V gene lost 6 bases and the J gene lost 2 bases, with 16 bases spanning the gap. The CDR3 extends over 15 amino acids. This sequence was found in an adult with an advanced solid tumor such as melanoma, head and neck, liver or kidney cancer. The chain uses TRBV27 and TRBJ1-2; D is possibly TRBD1 (5 bases). Sample: CD4+ or CD8+ T cells sorted from blood, taken in a trial of the OX40 agonist ivuxolimab. The CDR3 sequence: CASRGLGRQNYGYTF. The CDR3, as DNA: TGTGCCAGCAGGGGCCTAGGGAGACAGAACTATGGCTACACCTTC.